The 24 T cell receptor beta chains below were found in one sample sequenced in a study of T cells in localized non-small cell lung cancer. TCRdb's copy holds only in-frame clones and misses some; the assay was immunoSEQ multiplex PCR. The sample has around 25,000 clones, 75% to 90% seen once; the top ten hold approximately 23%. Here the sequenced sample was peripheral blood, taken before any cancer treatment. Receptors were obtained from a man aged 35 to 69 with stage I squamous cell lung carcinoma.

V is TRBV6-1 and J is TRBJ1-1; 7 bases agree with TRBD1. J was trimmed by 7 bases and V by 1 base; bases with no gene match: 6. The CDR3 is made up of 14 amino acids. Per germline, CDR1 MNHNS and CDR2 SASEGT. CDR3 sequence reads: CASSEGAGGGEAFF. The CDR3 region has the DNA TGTGCCAGCAGTGAAGGGGCAGGGGGTGGTGAAGCTTTCTTT.

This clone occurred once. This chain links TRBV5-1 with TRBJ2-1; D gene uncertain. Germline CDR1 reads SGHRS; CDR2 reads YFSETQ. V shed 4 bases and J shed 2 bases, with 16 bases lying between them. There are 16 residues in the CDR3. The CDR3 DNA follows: TGCGCCAGCAGCGGCTACCCAATCATCCCCTACAATGAGCAGTTCTTC. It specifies CASSGYPIIPYNEQFF.

CDR3 sequence reads: CASSFGPPLGNTIYF. CDR3 DNA sequence: TGTGCCAGCAGCTTCGGGCCTCCACTGGGAAACACCATATATTTT. V usage is TRBV7-9 and J usage is TRBJ1-3; D call uncertain. CDR3 length equals 15 residues. Germline assignment: CDR1 SEHNR and CDR2 FQNEAQ (reference sequence). Trimming cost V 3 bases and J 4 bases, with 13 bases left between them.

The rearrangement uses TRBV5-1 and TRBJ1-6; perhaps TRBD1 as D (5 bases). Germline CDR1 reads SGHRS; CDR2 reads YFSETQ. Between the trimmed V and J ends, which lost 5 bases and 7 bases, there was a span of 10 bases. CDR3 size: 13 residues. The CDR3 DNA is TGCGCCAGCAGTGACAGCGGCAATTCACCCCTCCACTTT. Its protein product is CASSDSGNSPLHF.

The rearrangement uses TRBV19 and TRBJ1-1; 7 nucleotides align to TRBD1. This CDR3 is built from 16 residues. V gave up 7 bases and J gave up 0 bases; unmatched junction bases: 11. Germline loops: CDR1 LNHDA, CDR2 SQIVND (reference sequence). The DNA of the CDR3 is TGTGCCAGTAAGAAAAACTCACAGGGGATGAACACTGAAGCTTTCTTT. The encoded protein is CASKKNSQGMNTEAFF. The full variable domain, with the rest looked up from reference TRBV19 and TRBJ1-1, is DGGITQSPKYLFRKEGQNVTLSCEQNLNHDAMYWYRQDPGQGLRLIYYSQIVNDFQKGDIAEGYSVSREKKESFPLTVTSAQKNPTAFYLCASKKNSQGMNTEAFFGQGTRLTVV.

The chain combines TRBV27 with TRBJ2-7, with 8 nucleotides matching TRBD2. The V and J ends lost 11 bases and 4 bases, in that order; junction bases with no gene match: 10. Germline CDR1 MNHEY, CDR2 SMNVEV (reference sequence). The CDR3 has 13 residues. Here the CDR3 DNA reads TGTGCCTCAGGCACGGGGGGGCCGTACGAGCAGTACTTC. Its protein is CASGTGGPYEQYF.

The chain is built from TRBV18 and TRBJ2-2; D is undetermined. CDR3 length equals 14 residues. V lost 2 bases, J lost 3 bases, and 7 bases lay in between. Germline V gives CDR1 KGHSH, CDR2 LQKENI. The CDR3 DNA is TGTGCCAGCTCACCAGGCACACACACCGGGGAGCTGTTTTTT. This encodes CASSPGTHTGELFF.

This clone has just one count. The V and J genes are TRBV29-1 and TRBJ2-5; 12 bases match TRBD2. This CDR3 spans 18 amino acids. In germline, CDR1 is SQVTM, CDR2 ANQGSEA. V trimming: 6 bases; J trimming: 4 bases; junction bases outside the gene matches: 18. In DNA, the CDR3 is TGCAGCGTCCCTCTTCTCCTCCTAGCGGGGGGGGTAGCAGAGACCCAGTACTTC. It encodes CSVPLLLLAGGVAETQYF.

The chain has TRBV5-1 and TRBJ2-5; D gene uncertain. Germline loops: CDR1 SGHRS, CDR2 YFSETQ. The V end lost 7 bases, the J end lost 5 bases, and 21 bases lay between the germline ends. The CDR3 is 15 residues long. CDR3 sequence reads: CASDKKEYQPETQYF. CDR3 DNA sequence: TGCGCCAGCGATAAAAAGGAGTATCAACCGGAGACCCAGTACTTC.

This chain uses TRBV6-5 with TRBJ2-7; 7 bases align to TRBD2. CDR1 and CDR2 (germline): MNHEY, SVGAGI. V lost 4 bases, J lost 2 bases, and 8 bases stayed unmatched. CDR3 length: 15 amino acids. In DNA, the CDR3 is TGTGCCAGCAGTTCAGCAGCGGGAAACACCTACGAGCAGTACTTC. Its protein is CASSSAAGNTYEQYF.

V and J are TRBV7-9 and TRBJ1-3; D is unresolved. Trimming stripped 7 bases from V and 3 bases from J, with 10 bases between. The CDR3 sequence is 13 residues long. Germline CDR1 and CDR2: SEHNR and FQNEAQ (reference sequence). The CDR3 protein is CASILSGGNTIYF. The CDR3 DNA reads TGTGCCAGCATCCTCTCGGGTGGAAACACCATATATTTT.

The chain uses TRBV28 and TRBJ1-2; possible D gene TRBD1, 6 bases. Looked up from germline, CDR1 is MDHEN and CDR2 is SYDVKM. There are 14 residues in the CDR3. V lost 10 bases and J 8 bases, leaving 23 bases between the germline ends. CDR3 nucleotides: TGTGCCACCCGCGGGGGCGCGGGCCTAGAGGGCTACACCTTC. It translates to CATRGGAGLEGYTF.

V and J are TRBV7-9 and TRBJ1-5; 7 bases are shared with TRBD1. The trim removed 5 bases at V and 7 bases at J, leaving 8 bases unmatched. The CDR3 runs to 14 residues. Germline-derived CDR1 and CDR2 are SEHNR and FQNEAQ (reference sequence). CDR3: CASSQDRAKQPQHF. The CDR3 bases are TGTGCCAGCAGCCAAGACAGGGCGAAGCAGCCCCAGCATTTT.

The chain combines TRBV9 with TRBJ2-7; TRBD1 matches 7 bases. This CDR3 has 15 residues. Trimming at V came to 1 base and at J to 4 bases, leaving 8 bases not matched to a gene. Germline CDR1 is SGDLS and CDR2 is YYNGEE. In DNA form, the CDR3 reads TGTGCCAGCAGCGTAAGCCCAGGGGGATCTTACGAGCAGTACTTC. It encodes CASSVSPGGSYEQYF.

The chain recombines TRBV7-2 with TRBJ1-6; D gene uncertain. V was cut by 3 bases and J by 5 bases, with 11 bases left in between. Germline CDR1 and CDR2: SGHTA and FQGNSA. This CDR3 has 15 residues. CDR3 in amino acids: CASSFLVDHNSPLHF. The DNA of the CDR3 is TGTGCCAGCAGCTTCCTGGTGGACCATAATTCACCCCTCCACTTT.

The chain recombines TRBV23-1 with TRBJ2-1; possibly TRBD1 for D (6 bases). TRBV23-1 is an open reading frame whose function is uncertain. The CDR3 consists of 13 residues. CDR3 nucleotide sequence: TGCGCTGACGTTAGGCAGGGGCCCTATGAGCAGTTCTTC. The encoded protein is CADVRQGPYEQFF.

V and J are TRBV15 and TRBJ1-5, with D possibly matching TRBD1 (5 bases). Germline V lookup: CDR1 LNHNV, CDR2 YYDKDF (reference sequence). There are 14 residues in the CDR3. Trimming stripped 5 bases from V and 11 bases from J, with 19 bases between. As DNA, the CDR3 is TGTGCCACCAGCCTCGACGGGGGGATCATGGCCCAGCATTTT. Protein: CATSLDGGIMAQHF.

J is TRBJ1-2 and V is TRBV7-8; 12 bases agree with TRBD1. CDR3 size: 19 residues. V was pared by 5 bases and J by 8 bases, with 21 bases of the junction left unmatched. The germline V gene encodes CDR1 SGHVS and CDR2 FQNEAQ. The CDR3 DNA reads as TGTGCCAGCAGCCAGGGCCCCCGGGACAGGGGGCTCCCTGGCGGGGGCTACACCTTC. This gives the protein CASSQGPRDRGLPGGGYTF.

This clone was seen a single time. The CDR3 reads CASSVQAGNEQFF. The CDR3 region has the DNA TGTGCCAGCAGTGTTCAAGCAGGCAATGAGCAGTTCTTC. The chain has TRBV6-4 and TRBJ2-1; D not resolved. CDR3 length: 13 residues. Germline V gene sequence: CDR1 MRHNA, CDR2 SNTAGT. Trimming removed 4 bases from V and 6 bases from J, with 10 bases in between.

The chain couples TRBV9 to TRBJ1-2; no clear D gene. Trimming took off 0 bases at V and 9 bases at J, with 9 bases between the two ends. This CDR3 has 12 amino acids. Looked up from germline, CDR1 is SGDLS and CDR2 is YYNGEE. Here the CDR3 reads CASSVGRESYTF. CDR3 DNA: TGTGCCAGCAGCGTAGGGAGGGAAAGCTACACCTTC. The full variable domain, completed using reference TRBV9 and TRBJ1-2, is DSGVTQTPKHLITATGQRVTLRCSPRSGDLSVYWYQQSLDQGLQFLIQYYNGEERAKGNILERFSAQQFPDLHSELNLSSLELGDSALYFCASSVGRESYTFGSGTRLTVV.

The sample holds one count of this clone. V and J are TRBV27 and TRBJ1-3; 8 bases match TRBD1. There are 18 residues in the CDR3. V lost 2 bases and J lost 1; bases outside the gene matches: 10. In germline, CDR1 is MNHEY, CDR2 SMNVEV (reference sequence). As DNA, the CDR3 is TGTGCCAGCAGTTTAACATATCCCCAGGGGGCGTCTGGAAACACCATATATTTT. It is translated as CASSLTYPQGASGNTIYF.

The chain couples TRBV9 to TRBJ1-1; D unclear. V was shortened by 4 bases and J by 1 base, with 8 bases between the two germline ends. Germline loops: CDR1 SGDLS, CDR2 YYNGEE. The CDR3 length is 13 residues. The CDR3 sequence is CASSTTPNTEAFF. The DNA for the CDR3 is TGTGCCAGCAGCACGACCCCGAACACTGAAGCTTTCTTT.

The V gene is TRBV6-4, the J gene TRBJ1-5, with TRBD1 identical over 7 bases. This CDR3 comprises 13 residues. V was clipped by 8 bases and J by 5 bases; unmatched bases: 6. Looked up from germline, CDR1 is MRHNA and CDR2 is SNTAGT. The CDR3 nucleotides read TGTGCCAGCGAGGGACAGAACTATCAGCCCCAGCATTTT. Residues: CASEGQNYQPQHF.

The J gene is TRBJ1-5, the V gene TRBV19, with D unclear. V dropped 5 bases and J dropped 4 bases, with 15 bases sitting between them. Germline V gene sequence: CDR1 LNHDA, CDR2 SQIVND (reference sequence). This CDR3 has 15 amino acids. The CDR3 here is CASSLRRGYNQPQHF. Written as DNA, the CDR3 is TGTGCCAGTAGTCTCCGGCGGGGTTATAATCAGCCCCAGCATTTT. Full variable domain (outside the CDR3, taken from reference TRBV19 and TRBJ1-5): DGGITQSPKYLFRKEGQNVTLSCEQNLNHDAMYWYRQDPGQGLRLIYYSQIVNDFQKGDIAEGYSVSREKKESFPLTVTSAQKNPTAFYLCASSLRRGYNQPQHFGDGTRLSIL.